A selection of T cell receptor beta chains follows, all from one sample in a study of CD8+CD57+ T cells in acquired aplastic anemia. TCRdb processed the reads anew with MiXCR; each CDR3 protein has one entry. The data show approximately 470,000 distinct CDR3 sequences, with under 40% seen just once and 0.82% held by the top ten. Source material: sorted CD4+, CD8+, or CD8+CD57+ T cells (not recorded which) from PBMCs. The receptors shown here come from a human donor with aplastic anemia. Each CDR3 is given with its conserved first and last residue. The order of the fields is J gene, V gene, D gene, clone size, CDR3 protein, CDR3 DNA. D genes are given only for firm matches. Only some rows state a clone size, as once, few, many or a class for expanded clones.

j_call: TRBJ2-2
v_call: TRBV7-2
d_call: NA
clone_size: many
cdr3_aa: CASNRRGELFF
cdr3_nt: TGTGCCAGCAACCGGAGGGGGGAGCTGTTTTTT

j_call: TRBJ1-3
v_call: TRBV3-1
d_call: NA
clone_size: NA
cdr3_aa: CASSPEAGIGNTIYF
cdr3_nt: TGTGCCAGCAGCCCCGAGGCAGGAATTGGAAACACCATATATTTT

j_call: TRBJ1-5
v_call: TRBV5-6
d_call: TRBD1
clone_size: few
cdr3_aa: CASSSSGQGADQPQHF
cdr3_nt: TGTGCCAGCAGCTCCTCTGGACAGGGGGCGGATCAGCCCCAGCATTTT

j_call: TRBJ1-5
v_call: TRBV10-3
d_call: NA
clone_size: many
cdr3_aa: CAISESSSTQPQHF
cdr3_nt: TGTGCCATCAGTGAGTCGTCCTCCACTCAGCCCCAGCATTTT

j_call: TRBJ1-1
v_call: TRBV2
d_call: TRBD1
clone_size: once
cdr3_aa: CASSGDRVHSWTEAFF
cdr3_nt: TGTGCCAGCAGCGGGGACAGGGTGCATTCTTGGACTGAAGCTTTCTTT

j_call: TRBJ1-1
v_call: TRBV10-3
d_call: NA
clone_size: few
cdr3_aa: CASSEEVRTNTEAFF
cdr3_nt: TGTGCCAGCAGTGAAGAAGTCAGGACAAACACTGAAGCTTTCTTT

j_call: TRBJ2-1
v_call: TRBV19
d_call: TRBD2
clone_size: few
cdr3_aa: CASSLVAAGGAHEQFF
cdr3_nt: TGTGCCAGTAGTCTCGTAGCAGCGGGAGGGGCCCATGAGCAGTTCTTC

j_call: TRBJ1-2
v_call: TRBV20-1
d_call: NA
clone_size: many
cdr3_aa: CSARNWEAANYGYTF
cdr3_nt: TGCAGTGCTAGAAATTGGGAGGCAGCTAACTATGGCTACACCTTC

j_call: TRBJ1-5
v_call: TRBV7-2
d_call: NA
clone_size: many
cdr3_aa: CASSMGRISNQPQHF
cdr3_nt: TGTGCCAGCAGCATGGGCAGGATTAGCAATCAGCCCCAGCATTTT

j_call: TRBJ2-7
v_call: TRBV9
d_call: NA
clone_size: NA
cdr3_aa: CASSVDGHEQYF
cdr3_nt: TGTGCCAGCAGCGTAGATGGCCACGAGCAGTACTTC

j_call: TRBJ2-7
v_call: TRBV6-6
d_call: NA
clone_size: few
cdr3_aa: CASSYGGADEQYF
cdr3_nt: TGTGCCAGCAGTTACGGAGGGGCCGACGAGCAGTACTTC

j_call: TRBJ2-7
v_call: TRBV25-1
d_call: NA
clone_size: NA
cdr3_aa: CASRSEGNPEQYF
cdr3_nt: TGTGCCAGCAGGAGCGAGGGTAACCCCGAGCAGTACTTC

j_call: TRBJ2-2
v_call: TRBV7-3
d_call: NA
clone_size: NA
cdr3_aa: CASSGVSTGELFF
cdr3_nt: TGTGCCAGCAGCGGGGTGTCGACCGGGGAGCTGTTTTTT

j_call: TRBJ2-7
v_call: TRBV5-1
d_call: TRBD2
clone_size: many
cdr3_aa: CASSFGTSGLTYEQYF
cdr3_nt: TGCGCCAGCAGCTTCGGGACTAGCGGGTTAACCTACGAGCAGTACTTC

j_call: TRBJ1-1
v_call: TRBV7-3
d_call: NA
clone_size: NA
cdr3_aa: CASGVIPGSTEAFF
cdr3_nt: TGTGCCAGCGGCGTTATCCCAGGCAGCACTGAAGCTTTCTTT

j_call: TRBJ1-4
v_call: TRBV20-1
d_call: NA
clone_size: NA
cdr3_aa: CSARGWAFEELFF
cdr3_nt: TGCAGTGCTAGAGGATGGGCCTTTGAAGAACTGTTTTTT

j_call: TRBJ1-2
v_call: TRBV20-1
d_call: TRBD1
clone_size: few
cdr3_aa: CSAIVYGGTGGVYGYTF
cdr3_nt: TGCAGTGCTATCGTATATGGTGGTACAGGGGGAGTCTATGGCTACACCTTC

j_call: TRBJ2-7
v_call: TRBV29-1
d_call: NA
clone_size: many
cdr3_aa: CSVAGAYEQYF
cdr3_nt: TGCAGCGTTGCCGGCGCCTACGAGCAGTACTTC

j_call: TRBJ1-6
v_call: TRBV6-5
d_call: TRBD1
clone_size: NA
cdr3_aa: CASSSDRGGSPRHF
cdr3_nt: TGTGCCAGCAGTTCCGACAGGGGTGGTTCACCCCGCCACTTT

j_call: TRBJ2-7
v_call: TRBV11-2
d_call: NA
clone_size: many
cdr3_aa: CASRQTGVHEQYF
cdr3_nt: TGTGCCAGCAGACAAACGGGTGTCCACGAGCAGTACTTC

j_call: TRBJ2-3
v_call: TRBV20-1
d_call: TRBD1
clone_size: NA
cdr3_aa: CSARDRVSTSTDTQYF
cdr3_nt: TGCAGTGCCCGGGACAGGGTTTCTACAAGCACAGATACGCAGTATTTT

j_call: TRBJ2-7
v_call: TRBV30
d_call: NA
clone_size: NA
cdr3_aa: CAWSRDRIYEQYF
cdr3_nt: TGTGCCTGGAGTAGGGACCGCATCTACGAGCAGTACTTC

j_call: TRBJ2-2
v_call: TRBV5-1
d_call: TRBD1
clone_size: NA
cdr3_aa: CASSKDRVFGELFF
cdr3_nt: TGCGCCAGCAGCAAGGACAGGGTATTCGGGGAGCTGTTTTTT